This TCR beta chain emerged from a study of T-cell memory formation after mild COVID-19. General study findings and limits: Among contracting clones, CD4+ were mainly CM/EM and CD8+ enriched in EMRA.

A 5'RACE reaction primed in the constant segment made cDNA libraries of TCR alpha and TCR beta, and these carried sample barcodes and UMIs. TCRdb reanalysed the 5' RACE reads using MiXCR and keeps one entry per CDR3 protein. Here the sample spans about 150,000 distinct CDR3 sequences, roughly 15% being singletons. V dropped 5 bases and J dropped 12 bases, with 11 bases sitting between them. The germline CDR1 and CDR2 sequences are SQVTM and ANQGSEA. The CDR3 spans 11 residues. This clonotype was counted only a few times. Its antigen is still unknown. The receptor was isolated from an adult woman who had mild COVID-19 (a few samples of this study predate the infection). Cell type and time point are not known. This sequence joins TRBV29-1 and TRBJ2-6; a possible D gene is TRBD1 (5 bases). The source material was PBMCs or a T cell subset sorted from them (not recorded which). The CDR3 nucleotides are TGCAGCGTTTTGTGGGGCGGCGTCCTGACTTTC. As protein: CSVLWGGVLTF.